This record looks at one T cell receptor (beta chain) sequence and its context. The specificity of this receptor is unknown. No base quality information exists; no much larger clone differs at one position. The sample comes from a study of OX40 agonist ivuxolimab in advanced cancers. Looking at the study overall: Ivuxolimab, which targeted the costimulatory receptor OX40 (CD134), was an agonistic, fully human IgG2 monoclonal antibody. A male proportion of roughly 80% and a mean age of 60 years, ranging from roughly 20 to 80, were recorded for the dose-escalation cohort. Patients were allowed to have had prior anti-PD-1, anti-PD-L1 or anti-CTLA-4 therapy, and approximately 40% of the dose-escalation patients had been treated with checkpoint inhibitors. The paper describes the monotherapy dose-escalation part (N = 52 patients) of the phase I trial of ivuxolimab. Three dose-escalation patients achieved partial responses, one with hepatocellular carcinoma and two with cutaneous melanoma. The purpose of peripheral TCRbeta sequencing was to test whether ivuxolimab changed TCR sequence diversity and led to clonal T-cell expansion. Intravenous ivuxolimab was administered to patients every 2 weeks at six dose levels: 0.01, 0.1, 0.3, 1.5, 3 and 10 mg/kg. Of the approximately 54 patients in dose escalation, 19 had hepatocellular carcinoma, about 15 had melanoma, 9 had renal cell carcinoma and 9 had head and neck cancer. Findings and caveats that apply to the study as a whole: Low levels of normalized T-cell clonal expansion were also seen in some patients who did not respond. After ivuxolimab, more expanded clones were found on average in CD8+ T cells than in CD4+ T cells. The antigen specificity of the clonally expanded peripheral T cells was not determined. In the 0.1-3.0 mg/kg groups, partial responders had among the lowest normalized peripheral clonal expansion, particularly in CD8+ T cells. At doses of 0.1 to 3.0 mg/kg, clonal expansion of both CD4+ and CD8+ blood T cells was observed from baseline to week 6.

Patients with autoimmune disease history or receiving systemic immunosuppression were excluded from the trial. Peripheral blood for TCR sequencing was collected from all dose cohorts at baseline, on cycle 4 day 1, and on cycle 7 day 1. The samples were taken from a phase I, first-in-human, multicenter, open-label dose-escalation trial of ivuxolimab. The trial enrolled adults with locally advanced or metastatic head and neck squamous cell, hepatocellular, melanoma or renal cell carcinoma. Before TCR sequencing, CD4+ and CD8+ T cells were separately sorted from peripheral blood. To sequence the TCRbeta CDR3 region, genomic DNA was isolated from the sorted cells. TCRbeta CDR3 regions were sequenced using the immunoSEQ Assay. TCRdb limited this immuneACCESS table to in-frame rearrangements with V and J called. A share of clones is missing; checked studies link under half to unresolved V genes, and the rest is unexplained. Within this sample are 95,000 to 100,000 clones, with about four fifths of them counted one time only. The ten top clones hold approximately 1.5% of the sample.

V is trimmed back by 2 bases and J by 5 bases, and the junction contains 8 bases that no gene match accounts for. The germline V gene gives CDR1 as SGHTA and CDR2 as FQGNSA. From cysteine to phenylalanine, the CDR3 is 16 amino acids long. Just the 48-base CDR3 DNA is kept, in frame starting at base 1. The material sequenced was CD4+ or CD8+ T cells sorted from blood, taken in a trial of the OX40 agonist ivuxolimab. The rearranged chain carries TRBV7-2 and TRBJ1-1; 10 central bases correspond to TRBD1. The source is an adult with an advanced solid tumor such as melanoma, head and neck, liver or kidney cancer. The base sequence is TGTGCCAGCAGCTTAAGACAGGGGGCTTTCGGGACTGAAGCTTTCTTT. It encodes CASSLRQGAFGTEAFF.